This is a list of T cell receptor beta chains from one sample in a study of blood T cell repertoires in COVID-19. Only in-frame clones appear in the TCRdb table, and some are missing; sequencing was by immunoSEQ multiplex PCR. The repertoire holds 150,000 to 200,000 clones, with around 85% as singletons. Sequenced input: peripheral blood. Receptor source: a man aged 65-85 years with active or convalescent COVID-19. CDR3s include the opening cysteine and the closing phenylalanine or tryptophan. A D gene is named only where the DNA matches it firmly. Some rows mark clone size as missing; the rest say once, few, many or name a class of expanded clone.

>TRBJ2-5|once|-|TRBV5-6
TGTGCCAGCAGCCATGGGACAATCCAAGAGACCCAGTACTTC
CASSHGTIQETQYF
>TRBJ1-1|-|TRBD1|TRBV2
TGTGCCAGCATGACCGGGACAGGGAACACTGAAGCTTTCTTT
CASMTGTGNTEAFF
>TRBJ1-6|-|-|TRBV27
TGTGCCAGCAGTTTAATGGGGCCTGGGATTATGGGCTCACCCCTCCACTTT
CASSLMGPGIMGSPLHF
>TRBJ2-5|-|TRBD1|TRBV28
TGTGCCAGCAGTTTAAACAGGGGGCCTTGGGAGACCCAGTACTTC
CASSLNRGPWETQYF
>TRBJ2-1|-|TRBD2|TRBV5-1
TGCGCCAGCAGCGCGGATGGCGGGGGGACTTACAATGAGCAGTTCTTC
CASSADGGGTYNEQFF
>TRBJ2-3|-|TRBD2|TRBV7-2
TGTGCCAGCAGCATACGACTAGCGGGGCCCACAGATACGCAGTATTTT
CASSIRLAGPTDTQYF
>TRBJ2-2|few|TRBD2|TRBV29-1
TGCAGCGTTCGGGGTATTAGCGGGAAGAGCACCGGGGAGCTGTTTTTT
CSVRGISGKSTGELFF
>TRBJ2-5|once|-|TRBV12-1
TGTGCCAGCAGCTTTGGGTATTTCCGGAGGACCCAGTACTTC
CASSFGYFRRTQYF
>TRBJ1-2|once|TRBD1|TRBV7-9
TGTGCCAGCAGCATGACAGGGGACGGGGTCTACACCTTC
CASSMTGDGVYTF
>TRBJ1-2|once|-|TRBV5-5
TGTGCCAGCAGCTTCGACAGCCTCCTTAACTATGGCTACACCTTC
CASSFDSLLNYGYTF
>TRBJ1-5|few|-|TRBV5-1
TGCGCCAGCAGCTTACAGGGTAATCAGCCCCAGCATTTT
CASSLQGNQPQHF
>TRBJ2-2|-|TRBD2|TRBV14
TGTGCCAGCAGCTTCCTTAGCGGGAGATCCACCGGGGAGCTGTTTTTT
CASSFLSGRSTGELFF
>TRBJ1-6|-|-|TRBV3-1/TRBV3-2
TGTGCCAGCAAAGACAGTCCCTATAATTCACCCCTCCACTTT
CASKDSPYNSPLHF
>TRBJ1-1|-|TRBD1|TRBV18
TGTGCCAGCTCACGAGGTAACAGGGGCATGAACACTGAAGCTTTCTTT
CASSRGNRGMNTEAFF
>TRBJ1-5|-|TRBD1|TRBV5-5
TGTGCCAGCAGCTTGGAGGGTGCAGGGGGCTATAGCAATCAGCCCCAGCATTTT
CASSLEGAGGYSNQPQHF
>TRBJ1-5|few|-|TRBV6-1
TGTGCCAGCAGTGAATCAGGACAGCAAAATCAGCCCCAGCATTTT
CASSESGQQNQPQHF
>TRBJ2-3|-|-|TRBV24-1
TGTGCCACCAGGGAGTCCGGGTTGGATACGCAGTATTTT
CATRESGLDTQYF
>TRBJ1-3|-|-|TRBV30
TGTGCCTGGAGTGGCGGAAGCTCTGGAAACACCATATATTTT
CAWSGGSSGNTIYF
>TRBJ2-3|-|-|TRBV18
TGTGCCAGCTCACGGGGCCAACGGGTCGGAAATACGCAGTATTTT
CASSRGQRVGNTQYF
>TRBJ1-5|-|TRBD1|TRBV19
TGTGCCAGTAGTATACCACAGGGGGGAGTGGGCAATCAGCCCCAGCATTTT
CASSIPQGGVGNQPQHF
>TRBJ1-5|once|-|TRBV12-3/TRBV12-4
TGTGCCAGCAGCCATCAATATCAGCCCCAGCATTTT
CASSHQYQPQHF
>TRBJ2-3|-|-|TRBV18
TGTGCCAGCTCACCGTCTAGTCCTTTGTCGGATACGCAGTATTTT
CASSPSSPLSDTQYF
>TRBJ2-5|few|-|TRBV18
TGTGCCAGCTCACCACCACTCCAAGAGACCCAGTACTTC
CASSPPLQETQYF
>TRBJ1-3|once|TRBD1|TRBV9
TGTGCCAGCAGCGTTAAGGACAGGGGGAACACCATATATTTT
CASSVKDRGNTIYF
>TRBJ1-6|few|-|TRBV3-1/TRBV3-2
TGTGCCAGCAGCCGAACTGAGGAGAGCTCCTATAATTCACCCCTCCACTTT
CASSRTEESSYNSPLHF
>TRBJ2-5|-|TRBD1|TRBV30
TGTGCCTGGAGTGGTACAGGGGGTTGGCAAGAGACCCAGTACTTC
CAWSGTGGWQETQYF